These 4 T cell receptor beta chains came from one sample sequenced in a study of cytomegalovirus exposure and HLA in healthy donors. The PCR had 60 Vbeta and 13 Jbeta primers. Sequenced by immunoSEQ multiplex PCR; TCRdb stores in-frame clones only, minus some. The sample consists of about 190,000 clones, 81% of them appearing once. The sequenced material came from PBMCs. The receptors were sampled from a middle-aged man in good health and CMV-seronegative.

Comment on this clone: The junction departs from germline at one end; a sequencing error may be responsible. This rearrangement joins TRBV7-9 to TRBJ1-6; 9 bases are shared with TRBD1. Germline V CDR1 and CDR2: SEHNR, FQNEAQ (reference sequence). CDR3 size: 15 residues. The chain's CDR3 is CSSSFAPGQGSPLHF. CDR3 coding DNA: TGTTCCAGCAGCTTTGCCCCGGGACAGGGTTCACCCCTCCACTTT.

In this sample, this clone turned up a few times. The rearrangement joins TRBV18 to TRBJ1-1; 7 bases fit TRBD1. Germline lookup yields CDR1 KGHSH and CDR2 LQKENI. The V gene end was trimmed by 5 bases and the J gene end by 2 bases; junction bases not matched to a gene: 8. The CDR3 totals 15 residues. The CDR3: CASSYMGQLNTEAFF. CDR3 coding DNA: TGTGCCAGCTCATATATGGGACAGCTAAACACTGAAGCTTTCTTT. The complete variable domain, with remaining parts taken from reference TRBV18 and TRBJ1-1, reads NAGVMQNPRHLVRRRGQEARLRCSPMKGHSHVYWYRQLPEEGLKFMVYLQKENIIDESGMPKERFSAEFPKEGPSILRIQQVVRGDSAAYFCASSYMGQLNTEAFFGQGTRLTVV.

The chain uses TRBV5-1 and TRBJ2-1; a possible D gene is TRBD2 (5 bases). The V and J ends lost 4 bases and 0 bases respectively, with 20 bases between them. CDR1 and CDR2 (germline): SGHRS, YFSETQ. The CDR3 has 18 residues. The CDR3 nucleotides are TGCGCCAGCAGCAAATACCTAGCATCCCTAAGCTCCTACAATGAGCAGTTCTTC. It is translated as CASSKYLASLSSYNEQFF.

J is TRBJ2-4 and V is TRBV7-2, with a tentative D call TRBD1 (6 bases). The CDR3 totals 15 residues. The V and J ends lost 1 base and 6 bases respectively, with 13 bases between them. Germline V gene data show CDR1 as SGHTA and CDR2 as FQGNSA. The CDR3 sequence is CASSLGGRGRNIQYF. Here the CDR3 DNA reads TGTGCCAGCAGCTTAGGTGGCAGGGGAAGAAACATTCAGTACTTC.